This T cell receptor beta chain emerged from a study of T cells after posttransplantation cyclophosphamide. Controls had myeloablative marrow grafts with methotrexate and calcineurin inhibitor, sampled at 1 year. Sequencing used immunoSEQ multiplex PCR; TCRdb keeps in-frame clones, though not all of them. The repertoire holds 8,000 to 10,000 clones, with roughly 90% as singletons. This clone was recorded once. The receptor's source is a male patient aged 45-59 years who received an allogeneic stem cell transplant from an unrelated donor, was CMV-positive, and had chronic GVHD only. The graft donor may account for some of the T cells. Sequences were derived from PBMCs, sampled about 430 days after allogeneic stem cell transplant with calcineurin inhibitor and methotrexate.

CDR3 protein: CASSFRDTWNTEAFF. The CDR3 DNA follows: TGTGCCAGCAGCTTTCGGGACACTTGGAACACTGAAGCTTTCTTT. The chain uses TRBV27 and TRBJ1-1; tentative D call: TRBD1 (6 bases). V was trimmed by 6 bases and J by 1 base, leaving 15 bases between them. Germline loops: CDR1 MNHEY, CDR2 SMNVEV (reference sequence). The CDR3 length is 15 residues.